This TCR beta chain is drawn from a study of shared clonotypes between healthy human individuals. At the level of the study: Donors had three CD4 naive, three CD4 memory, two CD8 naive and one CD8 memory plate apiece. Study-wide points: Rarefaction revealed incomplete sorted-subset sequencing despite large depth.

Libraries were prepared by immunoSEQ multiplex PCR; TCRdb keeps only in-frame clonotypes and omits some of them. In the table there are some 2,100,000 clones, approximately 96% of which are singletons. The V gene's germline CDR1 is MNHNS and CDR2 SASEGT. Trimming at V came to 10 bases and at J to 6 bases, leaving 6 bases not matched to a gene. This CDR3 has 11 amino acids. Note on this clone: Its antigen is not known.

The sequencing sample was made of naive CD4+ T cells sorted from blood. Subset: CD45RA+ positively selected. V and J are TRBV6-1 and TRBJ2-7, with TRBD1 matching over 7 bases. The clonotype comes from a man aged 18-30 years in good health. The CDR3 spells CATHNRGEQYF. The DNA of the CDR3 is TGTGCCACCCACAACAGGGGCGAGCAGTACTTC.